This entry lists 10 T cell receptor beta chains sequenced from one sample in a study of cytomegalovirus exposure and HLA in healthy donors. In the PCR, 60 Vbeta and 13 Jbeta primers were used. Produced via immunoSEQ multiplex PCR; TCRdb's table is partial and in-frame only. The sample holds 140,000 or so clones, around 82% seen once. The sample taken for sequencing was PBMCs. The source is a young woman in good health and CMV-seropositive.

The V gene is TRBV7-6, the J gene TRBJ2-2; TRBD1 matches at 10 bases. The length of the CDR3 is 17 residues. Per the germline V gene, CDR1 is SGHVS and CDR2 is FNYEAQ. Trimming at V came to 1 base and at J to 6 bases, leaving 8 bases not matched to a gene. The chain's CDR3 is CASSLGPRTGGSGELFF. Written as DNA, the CDR3 is TGTGCCAGCAGCTTAGGACCCAGGACAGGGGGTTCCGGGGAGCTGTTTTTT.

This clone has a single count. This chain connects TRBV29-1 to TRBJ2-1, with unresolved D. The germline V gene has CDR1 SQVTM and CDR2 ANQGSEA. CDR3 length equals 12 residues. V was cut by 8 bases and J by 5 bases, with 13 bases left in between. This CDR3 is CSSRFGDNEQFF. For the CDR3, the DNA is TGCAGCTCTAGATTTGGTGACAATGAGCAGTTCTTC.

V and J are TRBV7-9 and TRBJ2-1; D not certain. V was cut by 7 bases and J by 9 bases, with 10 bases left in between. The CDR3 sequence is 11 residues long. Germline-derived CDR1 and CDR2 are SEHNR and FQNEAQ (reference sequence). The CDR3 coding sequence is TGTGCCAGCACCAGAGGCGGTGAGCAGTTCTTC. Amino acids: CASTRGGEQFF.

The gene calls are TRBV5-1 and TRBJ2-5; D unclear. CDR1 and CDR2 from the germline V gene are SGHRS and YFSETQ. The CDR3 consists of 18 residues. V was shortened by 1 base and J by 0 bases, with 19 bases between the two germline ends. The CDR3 DNA reads TGCGCCAGCAGCTTGAATTTGATCCAACTGGAGTACCAAGAGACCCAGTACTTC. This encodes CASSLNLIQLEYQETQYF. Supplemented by reference TRBV5-1 and TRBJ2-5, the full variable domain reads KAGVTQTPRYLIKTRGQQVTLSCSPISGHRSVSWYQQTPGQGLQFLFEYFSETQRNKGNFPGRFSGRQFSNSRSEMNVSTLELGDSALYLCASSLNLIQLEYQETQYFGPGTRLLVL.

This sequence joins TRBV9 and TRBJ2-2; D is possibly TRBD2 (6 bases). The CDR3 has 17 amino acids. CDR1 is SGDLS, CDR2 YYNGEE, per germline. Trimming left V 4 bases short and J 0 bases short, with 16 bases between. CDR3 bases: TGTGCCAGCAGCCCGGGACTGATAATCGCGAACACCGGGGAGCTGTTTTTT. Its translation: CASSPGLIIANTGELFF.

The chain is built from TRBV7-6 and TRBJ1-1; no firm D call. Germline V gene lookup returns CDR1 SGHVS and CDR2 FNYEAQ. V was shortened by 1 base and J by 1 base, with 7 bases between the two germline ends. CDR3 length equals 14 residues. The chain's CDR3 is CASSLVGGNTEAFF. CDR3 DNA sequence: TGTGCCAGCAGCTTAGTAGGCGGGAACACTGAAGCTTTCTTT.

The rearrangement links TRBV12-2 to TRBJ1-5. TRBV12-2 is assigned pseudogene status. This CDR3 contains 14 residues. CDR3: CASRLARVSKPQHF. As DNA, the CDR3 is TGTGCAAGTCGCTTAGCGCGAGTATCCAAGCCCCAGCATTTT.

The chain is built from TRBV10-2 and TRBJ2-5; maybe TRBD1 (6 bases). The CDR3 is 14 amino acids. With 8 bases removed from V and 3 bases from J, the gap between germline ends came to 16 bases. Germline V CDR1 and CDR2: WSHSY, SAAADI. CDR3 amino acids: CASGGPGKKETQYF. CDR3 sequence (DNA): TGCGCCAGCGGGGGCCCGGGTAAGAAAGAGACCCAGTACTTC.

The chain recombines TRBV9 with TRBJ2-3; maybe TRBD1 (5 bases). Germline V lookup: CDR1 SGDLS, CDR2 YYNGEE. With 2 bases removed from V and 4 bases from J, the gap between germline ends came to 11 bases. The CDR3 has 14 amino acids. In DNA, the CDR3 is TGTGCCAGCAGCGTTGGCGCAGGGTCAGATACGCAGTATTTT. It yields the protein CASSVGAGSDTQYF.

V is TRBV6-4 and J is TRBJ2-1, with D possibly matching TRBD2 (7 bases). The CDR3 has 17 residues. V shed 2 bases and J shed 4 bases, with 18 bases lying between them. Germline V gene sequence: CDR1 MRHNA, CDR2 SNTAGT. For the CDR3, the DNA is TGTGCCAGCAGTGACCAACCTGGAGGGGGGGTGTACAATGAGCAGTTCTTC. Amino acids: CASSDQPGGGVYNEQFF.